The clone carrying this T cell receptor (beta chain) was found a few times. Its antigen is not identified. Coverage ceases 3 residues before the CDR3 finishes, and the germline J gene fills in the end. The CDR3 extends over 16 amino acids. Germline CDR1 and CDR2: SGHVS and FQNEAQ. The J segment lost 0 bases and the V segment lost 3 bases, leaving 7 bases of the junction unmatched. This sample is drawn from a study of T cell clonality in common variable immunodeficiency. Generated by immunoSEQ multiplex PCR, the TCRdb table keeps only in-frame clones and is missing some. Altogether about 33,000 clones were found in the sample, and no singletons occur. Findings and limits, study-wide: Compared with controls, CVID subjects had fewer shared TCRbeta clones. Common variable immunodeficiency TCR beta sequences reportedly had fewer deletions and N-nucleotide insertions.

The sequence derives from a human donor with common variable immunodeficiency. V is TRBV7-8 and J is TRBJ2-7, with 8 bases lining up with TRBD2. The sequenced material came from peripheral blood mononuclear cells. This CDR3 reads CASSFGARGGSYEQYF. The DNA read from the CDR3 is TGTGCCAGCAGCTTCGGGGCACGGGGGGGCTCCTACGAG.